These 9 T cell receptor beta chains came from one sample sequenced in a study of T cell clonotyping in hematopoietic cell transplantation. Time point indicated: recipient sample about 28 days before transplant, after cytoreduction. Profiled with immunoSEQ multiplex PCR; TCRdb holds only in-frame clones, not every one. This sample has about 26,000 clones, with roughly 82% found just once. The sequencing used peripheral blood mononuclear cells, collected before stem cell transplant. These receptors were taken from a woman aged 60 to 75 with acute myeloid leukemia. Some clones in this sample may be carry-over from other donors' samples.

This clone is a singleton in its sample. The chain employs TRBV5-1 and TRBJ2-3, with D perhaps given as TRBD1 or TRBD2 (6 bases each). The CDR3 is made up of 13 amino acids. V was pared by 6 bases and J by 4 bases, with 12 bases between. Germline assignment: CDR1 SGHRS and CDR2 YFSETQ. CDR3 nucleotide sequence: TGCGCCAGCAAAAAGGGGGGTGCAGATACGCAGTATTTT. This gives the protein CASKKGGADTQYF.

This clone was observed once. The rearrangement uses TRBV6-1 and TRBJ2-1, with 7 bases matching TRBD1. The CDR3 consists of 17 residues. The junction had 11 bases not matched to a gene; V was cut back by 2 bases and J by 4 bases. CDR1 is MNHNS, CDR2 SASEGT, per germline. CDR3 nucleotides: TGTGCCAGCAGTGAAACCGAAACAGGGGCCTTATACAATGAGCAGTTCTTC. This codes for CASSETETGALYNEQFF.

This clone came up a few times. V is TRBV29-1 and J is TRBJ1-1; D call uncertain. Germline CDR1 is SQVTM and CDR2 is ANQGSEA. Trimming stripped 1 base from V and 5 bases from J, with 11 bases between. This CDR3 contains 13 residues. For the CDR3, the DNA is TGCAGCGTTGAAGGCCCCCTGGGGACTGAAGCTTTCTTT. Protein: CSVEGPLGTEAFF.

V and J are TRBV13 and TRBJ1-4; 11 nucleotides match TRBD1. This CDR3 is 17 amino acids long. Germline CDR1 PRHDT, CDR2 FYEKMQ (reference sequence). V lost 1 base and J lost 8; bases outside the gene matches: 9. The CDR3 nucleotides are TGTGCCAGCAGCTTAGCCCCGGACAGGGGGCAGGAAGAAAAACTGTTTTTT. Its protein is CASSLAPDRGQEEKLFF. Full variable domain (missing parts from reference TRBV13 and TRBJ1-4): AAGVIQSPRHLIKEKRETATLKCYPIPRHDTVYWYQQGPGQDPQFLISFYEKMQSDKGSIPDRFSAQQFSDYHSELNMSSLELGDSALYFCASSLAPDRGQEEKLFFGSGTQLSVL.

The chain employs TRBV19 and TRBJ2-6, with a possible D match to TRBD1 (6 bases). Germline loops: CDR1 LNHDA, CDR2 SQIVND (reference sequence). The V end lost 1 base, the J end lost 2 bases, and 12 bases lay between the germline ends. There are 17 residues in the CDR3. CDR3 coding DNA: TGTGCCAGTAGTATAGGCCAGGGGAAGGCTGGGGCCAACGTCCTGACTTTC. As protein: CASSIGQGKAGANVLTF.

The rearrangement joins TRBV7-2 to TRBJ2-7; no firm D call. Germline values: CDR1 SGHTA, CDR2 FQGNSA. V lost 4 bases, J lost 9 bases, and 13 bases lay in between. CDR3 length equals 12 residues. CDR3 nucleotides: TGTGCCAGCAGCTACGGACCCCTGGGGCAGTACTTC. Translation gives CASSYGPLGQYF.

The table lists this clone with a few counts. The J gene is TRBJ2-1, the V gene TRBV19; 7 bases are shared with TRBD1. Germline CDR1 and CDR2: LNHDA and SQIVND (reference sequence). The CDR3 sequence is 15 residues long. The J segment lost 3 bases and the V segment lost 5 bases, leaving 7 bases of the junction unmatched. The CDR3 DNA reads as TGTGCCAGTAGTTTACAGGGGCCCTTCTACAATGAGCAGTTCTTC. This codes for CASSLQGPFYNEQFF. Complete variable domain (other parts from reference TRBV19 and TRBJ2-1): DGGITQSPKYLFRKEGQNVTLSCEQNLNHDAMYWYRQDPGQGLRLIYYSQIVNDFQKGDIAEGYSVSREKKESFPLTVTSAQKNPTAFYLCASSLQGPFYNEQFFGPGTRLTVL.

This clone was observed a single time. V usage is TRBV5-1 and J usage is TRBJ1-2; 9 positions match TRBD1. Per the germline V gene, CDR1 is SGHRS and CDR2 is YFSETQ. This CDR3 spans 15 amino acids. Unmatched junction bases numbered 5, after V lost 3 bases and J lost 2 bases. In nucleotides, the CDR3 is TGCGCCAGCAGCTCACAGGGGGCGAACAACTATGGCTACACCTTC. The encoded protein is CASSSQGANNYGYTF.

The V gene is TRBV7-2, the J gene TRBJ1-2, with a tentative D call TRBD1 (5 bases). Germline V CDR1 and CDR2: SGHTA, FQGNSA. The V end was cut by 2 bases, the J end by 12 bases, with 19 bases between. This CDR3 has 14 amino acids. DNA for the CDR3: TGTGCCAGCAGCTTATTCACTCAAGGACACGGGCACACCTTC. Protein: CASSLFTQGHGHTF.